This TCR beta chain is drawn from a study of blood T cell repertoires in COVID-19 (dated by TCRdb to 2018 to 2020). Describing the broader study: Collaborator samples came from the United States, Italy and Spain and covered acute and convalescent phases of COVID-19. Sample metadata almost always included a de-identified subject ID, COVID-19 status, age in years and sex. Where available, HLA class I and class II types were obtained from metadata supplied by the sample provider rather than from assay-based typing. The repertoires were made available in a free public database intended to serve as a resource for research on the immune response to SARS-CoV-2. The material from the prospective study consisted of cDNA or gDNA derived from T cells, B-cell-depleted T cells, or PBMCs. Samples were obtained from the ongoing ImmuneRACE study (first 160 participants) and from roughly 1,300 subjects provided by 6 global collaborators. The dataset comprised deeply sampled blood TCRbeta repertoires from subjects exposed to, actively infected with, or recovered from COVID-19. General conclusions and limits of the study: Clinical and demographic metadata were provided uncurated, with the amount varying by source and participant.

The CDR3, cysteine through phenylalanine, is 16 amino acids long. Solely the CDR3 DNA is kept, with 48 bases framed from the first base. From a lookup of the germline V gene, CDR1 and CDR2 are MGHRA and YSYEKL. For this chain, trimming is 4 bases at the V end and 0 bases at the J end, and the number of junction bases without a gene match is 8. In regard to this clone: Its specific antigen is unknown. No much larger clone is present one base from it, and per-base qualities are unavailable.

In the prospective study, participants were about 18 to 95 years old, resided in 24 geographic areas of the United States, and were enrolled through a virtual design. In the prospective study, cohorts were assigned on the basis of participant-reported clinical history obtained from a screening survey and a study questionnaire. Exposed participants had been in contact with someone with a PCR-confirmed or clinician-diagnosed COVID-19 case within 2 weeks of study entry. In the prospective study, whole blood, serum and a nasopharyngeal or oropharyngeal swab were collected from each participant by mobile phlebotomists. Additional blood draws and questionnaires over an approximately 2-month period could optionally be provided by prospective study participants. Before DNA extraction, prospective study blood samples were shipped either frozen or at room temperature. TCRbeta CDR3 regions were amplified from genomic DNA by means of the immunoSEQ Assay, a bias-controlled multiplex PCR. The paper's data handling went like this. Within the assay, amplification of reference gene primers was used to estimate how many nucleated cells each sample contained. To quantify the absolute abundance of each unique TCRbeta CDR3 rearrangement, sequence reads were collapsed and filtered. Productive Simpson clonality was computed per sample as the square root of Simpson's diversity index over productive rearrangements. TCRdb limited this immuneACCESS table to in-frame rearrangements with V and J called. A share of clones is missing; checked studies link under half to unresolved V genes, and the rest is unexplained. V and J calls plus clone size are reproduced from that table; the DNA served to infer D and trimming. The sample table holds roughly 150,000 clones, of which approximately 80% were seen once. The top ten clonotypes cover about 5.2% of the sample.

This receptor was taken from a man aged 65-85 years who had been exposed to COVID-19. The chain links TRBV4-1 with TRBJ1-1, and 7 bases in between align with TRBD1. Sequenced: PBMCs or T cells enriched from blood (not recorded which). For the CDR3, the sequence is CASSPYSGTVNTEAFF. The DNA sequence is TGCGCCAGCAGCCCGTACTCCGGGACAGTGAACACTGAAGCTTTCTTT.